The next 21 T cell receptor beta chains were all read from a single sample in a study of cytomegalovirus exposure and HLA in healthy donors. This PCR relied on a set of 60 Vbeta primers and 13 Jbeta primers. Profiled with immunoSEQ multiplex PCR; TCRdb holds only in-frame clones, not every one. The repertoire holds 150,000 to 200,000 clones, with 81% as singletons. Sequenced: PBMCs. These receptor sequences come from a man between 18 and 35 years old in good health and CMV-seronegative.

V is TRBV28 and J is TRBJ2-7; a possible D gene is TRBD2 (5 bases). The CDR3 extends over 11 amino acids. CDR1 and CDR2 (germline): MDHEN, SYDVKM. CDR3 protein: CVSGKQSRQYF. The CDR3 coding sequence is TGTGTATCGGGAAAGCAAAGTCGGCAGTACTTC.

The gene calls are TRBV7-2 and TRBJ2-5; 13 bases line up with TRBD2. The CDR3 loop spans 17 amino acids. Germline V gene lookup returns CDR1 SGHTA and CDR2 FQGNSA. The ends lost 5 bases at V and 2 bases at J; junction bases unmatched: 8. For the CDR3, the DNA is TGTGCCAGCAGCACTACTAGCGGGAGGGTAAGGCAAGAGACCCAGTACTTC. This gives the protein CASSTTSGRVRQETQYF.

This rearrangement joins TRBV19 to TRBJ2-5, with D perhaps matching TRBD1 (5 bases). The CDR3 sequence is 14 residues long. Germline V gene sequence: CDR1 LNHDA, CDR2 SQIVND (reference sequence). V lost 5 bases and J 5 bases, leaving 15 bases between the germline ends. CDR3 residues: CASSLRGLVETQYF. CDR3 nucleotide sequence: TGTGCCAGTAGTCTTAGGGGTTTGGTGGAGACCCAGTACTTC.

This chain joins TRBV2 and TRBJ1-5; the match to TRBD1 covers 8 bases. Germline V gene data show CDR1 as SNHLY and CDR2 as FYNNEI. There are 17 residues in the CDR3. After removal of 0 bases from V and 3 bases from J, the junction contained 7 bases not matched to a gene. This CDR3 reads CASSEARWTGSNQPQHF. For the CDR3, the DNA is TGTGCCAGCAGTGAAGCGCGGTGGACAGGGTCCAATCAGCCCCAGCATTTT.

The chain combines TRBV5-1 with TRBJ1-2, with a weak D call TRBD1 (6 bases). Trimming removed 4 bases at V and 4 bases at J, with 17 bases between. Germline assignment: CDR1 SGHRS and CDR2 YFSETQ. The CDR3 runs to 15 residues. The CDR3 region is CASSPDLQGSYGYTF. The CDR3 DNA reads TGCGCCAGCAGCCCTGACCTACAGGGATCCTATGGCTACACCTTC.

The J gene is TRBJ1-1, the V gene TRBV5-1; D not resolved. The CDR3 spans 14 residues. V lost 0 bases and J 2 bases, leaving 8 bases between the germline ends. Germline lookup yields CDR1 SGHRS and CDR2 YFSETQ. The CDR3 sequence: CASSLGPYNTEAFF. CDR3 bases: TGCGCCAGCAGCTTGGGTCCGTATAACACTGAAGCTTTCTTT.

The chain joins TRBV7-8 to TRBJ2-5; TRBD1 is a possible D gene (5 bases). The J call may be faulty, since TRBJ2-7 better matches the DNA end. The germline gives CDR1 SGHVS, CDR2 FQNEAQ. CDR3 length equals 16 residues. The CDR3 DNA follows: TGTGCCAGCAGCCTACGGCGCCAGGGAAAAACCTACGAGCAGTACTTC. Amino acids: CASSLRRQGKTYEQYF.

The V and J genes are TRBV7-2 and TRBJ2-7; 9 bases map to TRBD2. This CDR3 comprises 18 residues. Trimming removed 2 bases from V and 0 bases from J; junction bases left unmatched: 11. Germline assignment: CDR1 SGHTA and CDR2 FQGNSA. The CDR3 reads CASSLLRSSGTLSYEQYF. The CDR3 nucleotides read TGTGCCAGCAGCTTACTGAGGTCTAGCGGGACTCTCTCCTACGAGCAGTACTTC. Full variable domain (rest looked up from reference TRBV7-2 and TRBJ2-7): GAGVSQSPSNKVTEKGKDVELRCDPISGHTALYWYRQSLGQGLEFLIYFQGNSAPDKSGLPSDRFSAERTGGSVSTLTIQRTQQEDSAVYLCASSLLRSSGTLSYEQYFGPGTRLTVT.

This clone came up once. The chain joins TRBV15 to TRBJ2-5, with 7 bases lining up with TRBD1. The tail of the sequence fits TRBJ2-7 better, so the J call may be wrong. There are 15 residues in the CDR3. From germline, CDR1 is LNHNV and CDR2 YYDKDF (reference sequence). CDR3 in DNA: TGTGCCACCAGCATGCCACAGGGGCCCCCTTACGAGCAGTACTTC. Protein sequence: CATSMPQGPPYEQYF.

The CDR3 sequence is CASNGGLAEETQYF. Here the CDR3 DNA reads TGCGCCAGCAACGGGGGACTAGCGGAAGAGACCCAGTACTTC. The J gene is TRBJ2-5, the V gene TRBV5-1; 11 bases fit TRBD2. This CDR3 has 14 amino acids. V was clipped by 6 bases and J by 3 bases; unmatched bases: 4. The germline gives CDR1 SGHRS, CDR2 YFSETQ.

The V call is TRBV5-1, the J call TRBJ2-3; TRBD1 is a possible D gene (5 bases). V shed 0 bases and J shed 2 bases, with 13 bases lying between them. Germline V gene lookup returns CDR1 SGHRS and CDR2 YFSETQ. CDR3 length: 16 residues. The CDR3 sequence: CASSLVDGANTDTQYF. In nucleotides, the CDR3 is TGCGCCAGCAGCTTGGTGGATGGGGCTAACACAGATACGCAGTATTTT.

The V call is TRBV14, the J call TRBJ2-3, with D hard to call. V was pared by 0 bases and J by 6 bases, with 16 bases between. Per the germline V gene, CDR1 is SGHDN and CDR2 is FVKESK. The CDR3 totals 16 residues. The CDR3 loop is CASSQDHSSTVDTQYF. In nucleotides, the CDR3 is TGTGCCAGCAGCCAAGATCACAGTAGTACCGTGGATACGCAGTATTTT.

With respect to this clone: Germline and junction disagree at one end, which may indicate a read error. The chain is built from TRBV7-7 and TRBJ2-2; 8 bases map to TRBD1. CDR1 and CDR2 (germline): SSHAT, FNYEAQ (reference sequence). The CDR3 has 14 residues. Here the CDR3 reads CASSLVQGAGELFF. The DNA of the CDR3 is TGTGCTAGCAGCTTGGTACAGGGGGCCGGGGAGCTGTTTTTT.

The gene calls are TRBV28 and TRBJ1-2; D perhaps matches TRBD1 (5 bases). The CDR3 is 12 residues long. The germline V gene encodes CDR1 MDHEN and CDR2 SYDVKM. The V end lost 4 bases, the J end lost 8 bases, and 11 bases lay between the germline ends. As DNA, the CDR3 is TGTGCCAGCAGTTCAGGGCTCCGCGGCTACACCTTC. Translated: CASSSGLRGYTF.

The chain combines TRBV10-2 with TRBJ2-7; TRBD1 agrees at 7 bases. The CDR3 covers 16 residues. The V and J ends lost 3 bases and 2 bases, in that order; junction bases with no gene match: 10. Germline V gene data show CDR1 as WSHSY and CDR2 as SAAADI. The CDR3 DNA is TGCGCCAGCAGTGACCTGACAGGGTTGAGGGCCTACGAGCAGTACTTC. Translating it yields CASSDLTGLRAYEQYF.

The rearrangement links TRBV29-1 to TRBJ2-7; 11 positions agree with TRBD2. Germline-derived CDR1 and CDR2 are SQVTM and ANQGSEA. V lost 3 bases and J lost 7; bases outside the gene matches: 5. This CDR3 has 13 amino acids. The chain's CDR3 is CSVEPSGGREQYF. The CDR3 nucleotides are TGCAGCGTTGAGCCTAGCGGGGGGCGGGAGCAGTACTTC.

The chain uses TRBV19 and TRBJ1-6; D may be TRBD1 (5 bases). V lost 4 bases, J lost 6 bases, and 13 bases lay in between. The CDR3 spans 15 residues. Per germline, CDR1 LNHDA and CDR2 SQIVND (reference sequence). CDR3 in amino acids: CASSTTAWGNSPLHF. CDR3 nucleotides: TGTGCCAGTAGTACGACAGCCTGGGGTAATTCACCCCTCCACTTT.

This rearrangement joins TRBV18 to TRBJ1-5, with D maybe TRBD1 (5 bases). The CDR3 totals 15 residues. CDR1 KGHSH and CDR2 LQKENI come from the germline V gene. Trimming took 3 bases from V and 7 from J, leaving 16 bases between them. The DNA of the CDR3 is TGTGCCAGCTCACCTATAGCAGGGCTCGGGCAGCCCCAGCATTTT. It codes for CASSPIAGLGQPQHF.

The chain couples TRBV7-9 to TRBJ1-1; possible D gene TRBD1, 6 bases. The CDR3 length is 15 residues. The V gene lost 4 bases and the J gene lost 2 bases, with 14 bases spanning the gap. Germline assignment: CDR1 SEHNR and CDR2 FQNEAQ (reference sequence). CDR3 loop: CASSSRTASNTEAFF. CDR3 sequence (DNA): TGTGCCAGCAGCTCTCGGACAGCTAGTAACACTGAAGCTTTCTTT.

This clone came up a few times. The rearrangement links TRBV18 to TRBJ2-7; 8 bases match TRBD1. V was pared by 7 bases and J by 5 bases, with 10 bases of the junction left unmatched. The CDR3 runs 14 residues. Germline CDR1 and CDR2: KGHSH and LQKENI. CDR3: CASWAGTGDHEQYF. DNA of the CDR3: TGTGCCAGCTGGGCTGGGACAGGCGACCACGAGCAGTACTTC.

This sequence joins TRBV2 and TRBJ1-2, with TRBD1 matching 7 bases. Germline-derived CDR1 and CDR2 are SNHLY and FYNNEI. V dropped 7 bases and J dropped 6; count of bases not matched to a gene: 14. The CDR3 length is 15 residues. Here the CDR3 DNA reads TGTGCCAGCAACCAGAAGACAGGGAACGTCGATGGCTACACCTTC. It translates to CASNQKTGNVDGYTF.